Listed here are 32 T cell receptor beta chains from one sample, sequenced in a study of blood T cell repertoires in COVID-19. Measured with immunoSEQ multiplex PCR; TCRdb has only the in-frame clones, and not every one. Of 100,000 to 150,000 clones listed, 88% were seen once; the top ten hold about 1.2%. Sequenced: peripheral blood. Receptor source: an elderly woman with acute or convalescent COVID-19.

This clone was seen just once. The chain has TRBV3-1 (or the pseudogene TRBV3-2) and TRBJ2-1, with 11 bases lining up with TRBD2. Germline assignment: CDR1 LGHDT and CDR2 YNNKEL (reference sequence). CDR3 size: 17 residues. Germline trimming cut 1 base from V and 2 bases from J; bases unmatched to any gene: 4. Here the CDR3 DNA reads TGTGCCAGCAGCCAAGGGTTACTAGCGGGGGCCTACAATGAGCAGTTCTTC. As protein: CASSQGLLAGAYNEQFF.

The chain links TRBV11-2 to TRBJ2-7; 8 bases map to TRBD2. After removal of 1 base from V and 2 bases from J, the junction contained 4 bases not matched to a gene. The CDR3 sequence is 15 residues long. Per the germline V gene, CDR1 is SGHAT and CDR2 is FQNNGV. The DNA of the CDR3 is TGTGCCAGCAGCTTAGTGTACGGGAGGGCCTACGAGCAGTACTTC. Amino acid sequence: CASSLVYGRAYEQYF.

This clone was found once. The V call is TRBV20-1, the J call TRBJ2-7, with D perhaps matching TRBD1 (6 bases). V was shortened by 3 bases and J by 7 bases, with 22 bases between the two germline ends. CDR3 length: 15 residues. Germline loops: CDR1 DFQATT, CDR2 SNEGSKA (reference sequence). For the CDR3, the DNA is TGCAGTGCTAGTAAAGTGCCGGACAGAAATACGGAGCAGTACTTC. Its protein is CSASKVPDRNTEQYF.

J is TRBJ2-1 and V is TRBV4-3; 14 nucleotides match TRBD2. The CDR3 has 15 residues. V lost 4 bases to trimming and J lost 6 bases; unmatched junction nucleotides: 2. Germline CDR1 is LGHNA and CDR2 is YSLEER. CDR3 residues: CASSLGLAGGNEQFF. The CDR3, as DNA: TGCGCCAGCAGCCTAGGACTAGCGGGGGGCAATGAGCAGTTCTTC.

The chain links TRBV24-1 to TRBJ1-2; D is possibly TRBD1 (5 bases). The germline CDR1 and CDR2 sequences are KGHDR and SFDVKD. With 5 bases removed from V and 5 bases from J, the gap between germline ends came to 11 bases. This CDR3 has 13 residues. The CDR3 protein is CATSAGGNYGYTF. Written as DNA, the CDR3 is TGTGCCACCAGTGCGGGGGGAAATTATGGCTACACCTTC.

The CDR3 bases are TGTGCCAGCAGTGAATATAGTGGGACAGTTGGCCCAGATACGCAGTATTTT. It is translated as CASSEYSGTVGPDTQYF. The V and J genes are TRBV25-1 and TRBJ2-3, with TRBD1 matching 7 bases. The CDR3 runs to 17 residues. V shed 0 bases, J shed 4 bases, and the junction held 10 bases outside the gene matches. Germline V gene sequence: CDR1 MGHDK, CDR2 SYGVNS.

The chain links TRBV3-1 (or the pseudogene TRBV3-2) to TRBJ1-3; possibly TRBD1 for D (6 bases). The CDR3 contains 16 residues. V was clipped by 3 bases and J by 0 bases, with 12 bases between them. Germline V gene data show CDR1 as LGHDT and CDR2 as YNNKEL (reference sequence). The CDR3 loop is CASSQIQGISGNTIYF. Here the CDR3 DNA reads TGTGCCAGCAGCCAGATACAGGGTATCTCTGGAAACACCATATATTTT.

V usage is TRBV6-5 and J usage is TRBJ1-4; TRBD1 matches at 7 bases. The V and J ends lost 6 bases and 10 bases, in that order; junction bases with no gene match: 14. The CDR3 is 15 residues long. Looked up from germline, CDR1 is MNHEY and CDR2 is SVGAGI. The CDR3: CASRADREGSGKLFF. DNA for the CDR3: TGTGCCAGCAGAGCCGACAGGGAAGGTTCAGGAAAACTGTTTTTT.

The rearrangement links TRBV27 to TRBJ1-2, with D unclear. Germline V gene lookup returns CDR1 MNHEY and CDR2 SMNVEV (reference sequence). The CDR3 runs 16 residues. With 0 bases removed from V and 5 bases from J, the gap between germline ends came to 16 bases. CDR3 sequence (DNA): TGTGCCAGCAGTTTATCGGGCCGGAGGCCCGTGTATGGCTACACCTTC. This gives the protein CASSLSGRRPVYGYTF.

V and J are TRBV6-5 and TRBJ1-5; 7 nucleotides agree with TRBD1. This CDR3 has 15 residues. Per germline, CDR1 MNHEY and CDR2 SVGAGI. V was pared by 6 bases and J by 3 bases, with 8 bases of the junction left unmatched. The CDR3 region is CASRRDSAHNQPQHF. The CDR3, as DNA: TGTGCCAGCAGGCGGGACAGCGCACACAATCAGCCCCAGCATTTT.

CDR3: CASRGLRTYEQYF. In nucleotides, the CDR3 is TGCGCCAGCCGAGGACTTCGCACCTACGAGCAGTACTTC. This chain uses TRBV5-1 with TRBJ2-7, with D maybe TRBD2 (5 bases). Germline-derived CDR1 and CDR2 are SGHRS and YFSETQ. V was pared by 7 bases and J by 2 bases, with 13 bases between. The length of the CDR3 is 13 residues.

CDR3 sequence (DNA): TGTGCCAGCTCCCGGGACAGGGGGAGCGAGACCCAGTACTTC. It yields the protein CASSRDRGSETQYF. The chain recombines TRBV19 with TRBJ2-5; TRBD1 matches 11 bases. Per germline, CDR1 LNHDA and CDR2 SQIVND (reference sequence). CDR3 size: 14 residues. Unmatched junction bases numbered 8, after V lost 9 bases and J lost 5 bases. The full variable domain, rest sourced from reference TRBV19 and TRBJ2-5, is DGGITQSPKYLFRKEGQNVTLSCEQNLNHDAMYWYRQDPGQGLRLIYYSQIVNDFQKGDIAEGYSVSREKKESFPLTVTSAQKNPTAFYLCASSRDRGSETQYFGPGTRLLVL.

A few counts support this clone. V and J are TRBV19 and TRBJ1-5; D is undetermined. The V end was cut by 6 bases, the J end by 6 bases, with 12 bases between. The CDR3 length is 13 residues. Per germline, CDR1 LNHDA and CDR2 SQIVND (reference sequence). CDR3 nucleotides: TGTGCCAGTAGAACGGTAGAGGGTCAGCCCCAGCATTTT. This encodes CASRTVEGQPQHF.

The rearrangement joins TRBV4-3 to TRBJ1-1; 8 bases are shared with TRBD1. CDR1 is LGHNA and CDR2 is YSLEER in the germline V gene. The V and J ends lost 4 bases and 4 bases, in that order; junction bases with no gene match: 5. The CDR3 runs 14 residues. The CDR3 reads CASSLDRASTEAFF. In nucleotides, the CDR3 is TGCGCCAGCAGCCTGGACAGGGCTAGCACTGAAGCTTTCTTT.

V and J are TRBV24-1 and TRBJ2-1, with 7 nucleotides matching TRBD2. The V gene end was trimmed by 3 bases and the J gene end by 0 bases; junction bases not matched to a gene: 1. This CDR3 is built from 15 residues. Looked up from germline, CDR1 is KGHDR and CDR2 is SFDVKD. The DNA of the CDR3 is TGTGCCACCAGTGATGGGGGGGGCTCCTACAATGAGCAGTTCTTC. This gives the protein CATSDGGGSYNEQFF.

The CDR3 DNA reads TGTGCCAGTAGCACCTCCGGGGGGCGCCTTGAAAAACTGTTTTTT. Its protein is CASSTSGGRLEKLFF. The chain employs TRBV19 and TRBJ1-4, with TRBD1 as a possible D gene (6 bases). Looked up from germline, CDR1 is LNHDA and CDR2 is SQIVND (reference sequence). Trimming shortened V by 6 bases and J by 7 bases, and 18 bases separated the two germline ends. There are 15 residues in the CDR3.

The chain links TRBV21-1 to TRBJ2-7; the table's D call TRBD1 went unverified against the DNA. TRBV21-1 is shown as a pseudogene. The CDR3 is 18 residues long. CDR3 nucleotides: TGTGCCAGCAGCAAGGCCCTGACTGAGGGACAGGGGTCCTACGAGCAGTACTTC. Translation gives CASSKALTEGQGSYEQYF.

This clone was counted a few times. V and J are TRBV28 and TRBJ2-7, with D uncertain. The CDR3 spans 11 residues. V was pared by 3 bases and J by 6 bases, with 6 bases between. Per the germline V gene, CDR1 is MDHEN and CDR2 is SYDVKM. The CDR3 sequence is CASSFLSEQYF. CDR3 bases: TGTGCCAGCAGTTTCTTATCCGAGCAGTACTTC.

Here the CDR3 DNA reads TGTGCCAGCAGTTACTCTTTGGGACAGAAAGGCGGGCGAGGTACGCAGTATTTT. Amino acid sequence: CASSYSLGQKGGRGTQYF. This chain uses TRBV6-2 or TRBV6-3 with TRBJ2-3; 7 bases align to TRBD1. Germline CDR1 and CDR2: MNHEY and SVGEGT. With V trimmed by 0 bases and J by 8 bases, 17 bases remained unmatched. The CDR3 sequence is 18 residues long.

The V gene is TRBV23-1, the J gene TRBJ1-2; D is perhaps TRBD1 (5 bases). TRBV23-1 is an ORF, and what it does is uncertain. The length of the CDR3 is 15 residues. The V end lost 3 bases, the J end lost 4 bases, and 15 bases lay between the germline ends. DNA of the CDR3: TGCGCCAGCAGTCAGGCAGGGCGGTTTGGCTATGGCTACACCTTC. Translated, it gives CASSQAGRFGYGYTF.

The gene calls are TRBV7-2 and TRBJ2-1, with D uncertain. Germline V lookup: CDR1 SGHTA, CDR2 FQGNSA. CDR3 length: 14 residues. V was trimmed by 5 bases and J by 8 bases, leaving 16 bases between them. The CDR3 region is CASSLTGSEDEQFF. CDR3 sequence (DNA): TGTGCCAGCAGCCTGACCGGCTCAGAGGATGAGCAGTTCTTC.

V usage is TRBV3-1 (or the pseudogene TRBV3-2) and J usage is TRBJ2-7, with a weak D call TRBD2 (5 bases). V dropped 0 bases and J dropped 2 bases, with 14 bases sitting between them. The CDR3 has 16 residues. From germline, CDR1 is LGHDT and CDR2 YNNKEL (reference sequence). The CDR3 is CASSQEAPGGPYEQYF. In DNA form, the CDR3 reads TGTGCCAGCAGCCAAGAGGCCCCCGGAGGTCCCTACGAGCAGTACTTC.

The chain combines TRBV12-3 or TRBV12-4 with TRBJ2-1, with D unresolved. Trimming pared 3 bases from V and 6 bases from J, leaving 3 bases between. This CDR3 has 11 residues. The CDR3 reads CASSLANEQFF. The DNA of the CDR3 is TGTGCCAGCAGTTTGGCCAATGAGCAGTTCTTC.

The chain recombines TRBV19 with TRBJ2-3; TRBD2 might be the D (6 bases). The V gene lost 3 bases and the J gene lost 6 bases, with 19 bases spanning the gap. This CDR3 is built from 16 residues. The V gene's germline CDR1 is LNHDA and CDR2 SQIVND (reference sequence). The CDR3 DNA sequence: TGTGCCAGTAGTATGCGCCTAGCGTCCTCTTGGGATACGCAGTATTTT. Translation gives CASSMRLASSWDTQYF. The whole variable domain, remainder taken from reference TRBV19 and TRBJ2-3, is DGGITQSPKYLFRKEGQNVTLSCEQNLNHDAMYWYRQDPGQGLRLIYYSQIVNDFQKGDIAEGYSVSREKKESFPLTVTSAQKNPTAFYLCASSMRLASSWDTQYFGPGTRLTVL.

The gene calls are TRBV7-2 and TRBJ1-5; D is possibly TRBD1 (6 bases). CDR1 is SGHTA and CDR2 is FQGNSA in the germline V gene. The length of the CDR3 is 16 residues. Trimming stripped 1 base from V and 1 base from J, with 11 bases between. Here the CDR3 reads CASSLGGGGSNQPQHF. The CDR3 coding sequence is TGTGCCAGCAGCTTAGGGGGAGGGGGGAGCAATCAGCCCCAGCATTTT.

The chain recombines TRBV4-1 with TRBJ2-7; possible D gene TRBD1, 5 bases. The CDR3 contains 13 residues. V was shortened by 2 bases and J by 5 bases, with 10 bases between the two germline ends. Germline V gene sequence: CDR1 MGHRA, CDR2 YSYEKL. The CDR3 DNA follows: TGCGCCAGCAGCCAACAGGGTACAGACGAGCAGTACTTC. Protein: CASSQQGTDEQYF.

The chain carries TRBV7-9 and TRBJ1-1; no firm D call. Trimming cost V 8 bases and J 7 bases, with 17 bases left between them. Germline assignment: CDR1 SEHNR and CDR2 FQNEAQ (reference sequence). The CDR3 runs to 13 residues. The CDR3 reads CASGHYREGEAFF. CDR3 nucleotides: TGTGCCAGCGGTCATTACCGGGAAGGTGAAGCTTTCTTT.

V and J are TRBV7-8 and TRBJ2-5; 7 nucleotides align to TRBD1. Germline trimming cut 5 bases from V and 1 base from J; bases unmatched to any gene: 7. CDR3 length equals 15 residues. Germline CDR1 and CDR2: SGHVS and FQNEAQ. CDR3 DNA: TGTGCCAGCAGCCCTAGGACAGGCGTCCAAGAGACCCAGTACTTC. This codes for CASSPRTGVQETQYF.

V gene TRBV4-1 combines with J gene TRBJ1-2, with TRBD1 as a possible D gene (6 bases). Germline CDR1 MGHRA, CDR2 YSYEKL. The CDR3 runs to 13 residues. Trimming pared 4 bases from V and 4 bases from J, leaving 10 bases between. The CDR3, as DNA: TGCGCCAGCAGCCCACAGGGTATCTATGGCTACACCTTC. This gives the protein CASSPQGIYGYTF.

The J gene is TRBJ2-7, the V gene TRBV2; TRBD2 might be the D (6 bases). Germline V CDR1 and CDR2: SNHLY, FYNNEI. Trimming pared 7 bases from V and 3 bases from J, leaving 19 bases between. The CDR3 covers 15 residues. The CDR3 spells CASKGGEPSLYEQYF. The CDR3 region has the DNA TGTGCCAGCAAAGGAGGGGAGCCCTCGCTCTACGAGCAGTACTTC.

This chain connects TRBV3-1 (or the pseudogene TRBV3-2) to TRBJ2-1; 7 nucleotides line up with TRBD1. V dropped 4 bases and J dropped 0; count of bases not matched to a gene: 3. The CDR3 loop spans 15 amino acids. The germline gives CDR1 LGHDT, CDR2 YNNKEL (reference sequence). CDR3 in amino acids: CASSPRDSSYNEQFF. The CDR3, as DNA: TGTGCCAGCAGCCCCCGGGACAGCTCCTACAATGAGCAGTTCTTC.

The gene calls are TRBV27 and TRBJ1-5; TRBD1 is a possible D gene (5 bases). Trimming took off 9 bases at V and 5 bases at J, with 8 bases between the two ends. This CDR3 spans 11 amino acids. In germline, CDR1 is MNHEY, CDR2 SMNVEV (reference sequence). The CDR3 DNA is TGTGCCAGGGGGGGGGATCAGCCCCAGCATTTT. This encodes CARGGDQPQHF.